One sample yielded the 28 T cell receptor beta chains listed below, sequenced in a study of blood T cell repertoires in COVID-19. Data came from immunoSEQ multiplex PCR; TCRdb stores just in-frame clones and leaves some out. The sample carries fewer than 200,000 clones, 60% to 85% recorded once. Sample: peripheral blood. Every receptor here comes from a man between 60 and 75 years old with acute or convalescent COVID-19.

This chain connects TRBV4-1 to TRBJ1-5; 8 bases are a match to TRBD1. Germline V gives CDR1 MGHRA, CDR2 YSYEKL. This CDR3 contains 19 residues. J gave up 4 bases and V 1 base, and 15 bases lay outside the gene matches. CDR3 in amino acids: CASSQGLRQGSLLNQPQHF. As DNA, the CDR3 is TGCGCCAGCAGCCAAGGCCTAAGACAGGGGTCCCTCCTTAATCAGCCCCAGCATTTT.

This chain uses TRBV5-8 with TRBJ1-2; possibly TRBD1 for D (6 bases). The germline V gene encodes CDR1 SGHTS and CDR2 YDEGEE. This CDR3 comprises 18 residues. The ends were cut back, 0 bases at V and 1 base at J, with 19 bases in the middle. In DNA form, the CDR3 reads TGTGCCAGCAGCTTGGATAATTCCCCGGGACACCTTAACTATGGCTACACCTTC. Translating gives CASSLDNSPGHLNYGYTF.

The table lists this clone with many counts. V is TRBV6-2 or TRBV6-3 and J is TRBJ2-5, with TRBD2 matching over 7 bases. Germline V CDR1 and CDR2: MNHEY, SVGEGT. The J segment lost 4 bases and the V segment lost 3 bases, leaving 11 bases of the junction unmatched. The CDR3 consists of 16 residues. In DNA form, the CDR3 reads TGTGCCAGCAGTTATCCCCTTGGCGGGGGAGGAGAGACCCAGTACTTC. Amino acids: CASSYPLGGGGETQYF.

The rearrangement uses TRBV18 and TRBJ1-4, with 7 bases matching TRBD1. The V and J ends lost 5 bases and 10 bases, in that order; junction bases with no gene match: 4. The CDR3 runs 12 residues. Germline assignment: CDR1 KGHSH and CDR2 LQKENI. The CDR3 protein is CASSTYRGKLFF. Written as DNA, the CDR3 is TGTGCCAGCTCAACTTACAGGGGAAAACTGTTTTTT. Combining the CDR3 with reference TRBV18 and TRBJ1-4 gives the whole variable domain NAGVMQNPRHLVRRRGQEARLRCSPMKGHSHVYWYRQLPEEGLKFMVYLQKENIIDESGMPKERFSAEFPKEGPSILRIQQVVRGDSAAYFCASSTYRGKLFFGSGTQLSVL.

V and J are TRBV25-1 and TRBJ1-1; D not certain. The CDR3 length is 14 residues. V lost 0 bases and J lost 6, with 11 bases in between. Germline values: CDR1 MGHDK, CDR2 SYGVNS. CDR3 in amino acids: CASSEYRKEAEAFF. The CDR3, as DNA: TGTGCCAGCAGTGAATATCGAAAAGAGGCTGAAGCTTTCTTT.

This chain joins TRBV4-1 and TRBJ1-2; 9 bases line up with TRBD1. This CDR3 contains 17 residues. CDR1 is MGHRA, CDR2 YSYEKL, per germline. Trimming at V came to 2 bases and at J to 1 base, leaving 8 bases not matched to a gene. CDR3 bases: TGCGCCAGCAGCCAAACGATCGGGACAGGGCTTAACTATGGCTACACCTTC. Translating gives CASSQTIGTGLNYGYTF.

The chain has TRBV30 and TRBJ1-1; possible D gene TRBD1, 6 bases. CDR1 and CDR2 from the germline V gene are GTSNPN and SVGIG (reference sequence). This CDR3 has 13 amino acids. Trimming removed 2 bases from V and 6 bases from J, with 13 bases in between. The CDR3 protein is CAWSTTGLPEAFF. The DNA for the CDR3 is TGTGCCTGGAGTACCACAGGGTTGCCTGAAGCTTTCTTT.

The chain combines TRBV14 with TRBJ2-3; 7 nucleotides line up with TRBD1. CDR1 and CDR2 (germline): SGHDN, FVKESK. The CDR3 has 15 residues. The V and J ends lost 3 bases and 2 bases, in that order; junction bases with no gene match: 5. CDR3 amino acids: CASSHRDSFTDTQYF. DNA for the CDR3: TGTGCCAGCAGCCACCGGGACAGTTTCACAGATACGCAGTATTTT.

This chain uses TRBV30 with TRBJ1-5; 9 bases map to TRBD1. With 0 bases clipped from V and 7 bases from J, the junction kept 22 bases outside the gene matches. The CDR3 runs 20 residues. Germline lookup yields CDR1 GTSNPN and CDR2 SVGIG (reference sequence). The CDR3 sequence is CAWSVGTLLSGTGIGQPQHF. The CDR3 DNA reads TGTGCCTGGAGTGTGGGAACCCTCCTTTCCGGGACAGGGATAGGACAGCCCCAGCATTTT.

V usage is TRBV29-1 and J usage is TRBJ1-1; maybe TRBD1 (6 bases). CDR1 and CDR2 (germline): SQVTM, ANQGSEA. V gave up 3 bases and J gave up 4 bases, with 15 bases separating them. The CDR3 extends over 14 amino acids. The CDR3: CSVEPTGSGTEAFF. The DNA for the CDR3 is TGCAGCGTTGAGCCCACAGGGTCGGGCACTGAAGCTTTCTTT.

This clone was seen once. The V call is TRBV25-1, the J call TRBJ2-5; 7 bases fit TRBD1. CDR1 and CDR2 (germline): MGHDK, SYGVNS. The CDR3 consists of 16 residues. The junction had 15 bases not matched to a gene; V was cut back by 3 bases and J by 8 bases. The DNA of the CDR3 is TGTGCCAGCAGTGAGTCTGACAGGGCCGGGACGGTTACCCAGTACTTC. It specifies CASSESDRAGTVTQYF. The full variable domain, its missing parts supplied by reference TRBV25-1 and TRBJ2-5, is EADIYQTPRYLVIGTGKKITLECSQTMGHDKMYWYQQDPGMELHLIHYSYGVNSTEKGDLSSESTVSRIRTEHFPLTLESARPSHTSQYLCASSESDRAGTVTQYFGPGTRLLVL.

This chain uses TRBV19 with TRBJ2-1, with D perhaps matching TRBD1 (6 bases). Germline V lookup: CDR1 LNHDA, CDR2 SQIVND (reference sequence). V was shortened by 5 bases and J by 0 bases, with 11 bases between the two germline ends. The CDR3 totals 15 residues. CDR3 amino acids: CASSDRFSSYNEQFF. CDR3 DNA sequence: TGTGCCAGTAGTGACAGGTTTAGCTCCTACAATGAGCAGTTCTTC. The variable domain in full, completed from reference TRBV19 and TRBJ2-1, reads DGGITQSPKYLFRKEGQNVTLSCEQNLNHDAMYWYRQDPGQGLRLIYYSQIVNDFQKGDIAEGYSVSREKKESFPLTVTSAQKNPTAFYLCASSDRFSSYNEQFFGPGTRLTVL.

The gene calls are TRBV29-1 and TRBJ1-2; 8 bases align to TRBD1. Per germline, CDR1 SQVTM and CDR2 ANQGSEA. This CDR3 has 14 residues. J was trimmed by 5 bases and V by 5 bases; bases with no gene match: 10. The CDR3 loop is CSVPRKDREYGYTF. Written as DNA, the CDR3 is TGCAGCGTTCCCCGGAAGGACAGGGAGTATGGCTACACCTTC.

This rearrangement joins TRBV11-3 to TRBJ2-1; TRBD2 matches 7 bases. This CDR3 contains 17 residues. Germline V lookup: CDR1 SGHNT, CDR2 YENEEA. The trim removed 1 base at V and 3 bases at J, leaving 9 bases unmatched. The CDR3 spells CASSLGVSRELYNEQFF. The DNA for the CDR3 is TGTGCCAGCAGCTTAGGGGTTTCGCGGGAGCTCTACAATGAGCAGTTCTTC.

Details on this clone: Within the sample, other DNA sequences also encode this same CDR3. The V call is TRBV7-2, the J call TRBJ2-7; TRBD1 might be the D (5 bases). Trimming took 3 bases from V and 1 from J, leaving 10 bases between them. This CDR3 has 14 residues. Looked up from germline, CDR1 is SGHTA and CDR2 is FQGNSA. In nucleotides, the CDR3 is TGTGCCAGCAGCTTGGACACTGGTTCCTACGAGCAGTACTTC. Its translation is CASSLDTGSYEQYF.

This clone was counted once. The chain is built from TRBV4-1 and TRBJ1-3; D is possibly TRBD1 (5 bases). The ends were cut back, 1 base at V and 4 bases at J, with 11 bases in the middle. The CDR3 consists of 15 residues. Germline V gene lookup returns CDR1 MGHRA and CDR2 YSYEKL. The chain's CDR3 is CASSQVRVTGNTIYF. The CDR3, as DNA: TGCGCCAGCAGCCAAGTCAGGGTGACGGGAAACACCATATATTTT.

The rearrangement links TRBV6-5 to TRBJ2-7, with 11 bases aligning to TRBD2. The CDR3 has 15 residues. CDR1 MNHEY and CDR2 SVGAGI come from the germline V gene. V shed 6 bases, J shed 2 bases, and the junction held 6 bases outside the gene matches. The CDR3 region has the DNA TGTGCCAGCAGCGTTCTAGCGGGGGGACCCTACGAGCAGTACTTC. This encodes CASSVLAGGPYEQYF.

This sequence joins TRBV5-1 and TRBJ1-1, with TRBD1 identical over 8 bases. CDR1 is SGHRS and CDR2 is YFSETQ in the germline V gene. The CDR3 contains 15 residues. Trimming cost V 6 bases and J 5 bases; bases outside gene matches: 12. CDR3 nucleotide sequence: TGCGCCAGCAAGCCGGACAGGGTCGTGGCGACTGAAGCTTTCTTT. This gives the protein CASKPDRVVATEAFF.

CDR3 region: CSGQTSGVYNEQFF. The CDR3 bases are TGCAGCGGACAGACTAGCGGGGTTTACAATGAGCAGTTCTTC. The chain recombines TRBV29-1 with TRBJ2-1; 11 bases fit TRBD2. Trimming cost V 7 bases and J 4 bases; bases outside gene matches: 6. Germline V gene data show CDR1 as SQVTM and CDR2 as ANQGSEA. The CDR3 is 14 amino acids.

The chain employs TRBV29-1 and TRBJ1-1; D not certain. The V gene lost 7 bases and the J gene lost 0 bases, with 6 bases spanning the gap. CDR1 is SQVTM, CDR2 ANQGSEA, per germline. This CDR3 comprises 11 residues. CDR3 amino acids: CSGVMNTEAFF. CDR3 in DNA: TGCAGCGGAGTAATGAACACTGAAGCTTTCTTT. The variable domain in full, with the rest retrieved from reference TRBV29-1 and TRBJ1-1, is SAVISQKPSRDICQRGTSLTIQCQVDSQVTMMFWYRQQPGQSLTLIATANQGSEATYESGFVIDKFPISRPNLTFSTLTVSNMSPEDSSIYLCSGVMNTEAFFGQGTRLTVV.

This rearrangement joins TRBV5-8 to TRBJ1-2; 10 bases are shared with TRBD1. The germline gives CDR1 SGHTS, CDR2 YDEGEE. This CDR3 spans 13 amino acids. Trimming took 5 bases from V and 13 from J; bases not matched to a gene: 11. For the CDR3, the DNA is TGTGCCAGCAGGGCCGGGACAGGGGAAAGCATCACCTTC. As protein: CASRAGTGESITF.

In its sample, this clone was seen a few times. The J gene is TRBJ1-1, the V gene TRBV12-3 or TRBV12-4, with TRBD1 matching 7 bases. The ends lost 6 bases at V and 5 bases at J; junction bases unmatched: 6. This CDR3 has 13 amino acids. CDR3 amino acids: CASSRQGRTEAFF. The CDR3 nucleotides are TGTGCCAGCAGCAGACAGGGTAGAACTGAAGCTTTCTTT.

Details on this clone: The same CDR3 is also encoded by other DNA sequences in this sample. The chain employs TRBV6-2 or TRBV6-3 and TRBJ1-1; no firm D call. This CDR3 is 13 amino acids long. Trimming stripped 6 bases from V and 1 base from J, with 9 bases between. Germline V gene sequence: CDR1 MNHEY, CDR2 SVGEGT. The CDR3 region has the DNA TGTGCCAGCAGCTCCACCGGGAACACTGAAGCTTTCTTT. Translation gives CASSSTGNTEAFF.

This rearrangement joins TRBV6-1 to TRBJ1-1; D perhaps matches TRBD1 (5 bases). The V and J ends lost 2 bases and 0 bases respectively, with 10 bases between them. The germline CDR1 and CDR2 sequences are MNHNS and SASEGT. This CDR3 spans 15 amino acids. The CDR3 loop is CASSEMDILNTEAFF. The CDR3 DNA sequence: TGTGCCAGCAGTGAAATGGACATTTTGAACACTGAAGCTTTCTTT.

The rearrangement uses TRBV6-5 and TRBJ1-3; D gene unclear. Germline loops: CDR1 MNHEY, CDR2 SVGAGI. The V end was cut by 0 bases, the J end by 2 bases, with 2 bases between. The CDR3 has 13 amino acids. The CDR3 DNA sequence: TGTGCCAGCAGTTACTCTACTGGAAACACCATATATTTT. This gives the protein CASSYSTGNTIYF.

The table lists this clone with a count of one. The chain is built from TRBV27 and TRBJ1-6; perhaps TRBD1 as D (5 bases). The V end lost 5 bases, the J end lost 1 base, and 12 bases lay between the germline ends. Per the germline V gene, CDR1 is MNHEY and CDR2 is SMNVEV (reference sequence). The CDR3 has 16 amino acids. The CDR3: CASSGDSTSYNSPLHF. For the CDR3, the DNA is TGTGCCAGCAGTGGAGACAGTACTTCCTATAATTCACCCCTCCACTTT.

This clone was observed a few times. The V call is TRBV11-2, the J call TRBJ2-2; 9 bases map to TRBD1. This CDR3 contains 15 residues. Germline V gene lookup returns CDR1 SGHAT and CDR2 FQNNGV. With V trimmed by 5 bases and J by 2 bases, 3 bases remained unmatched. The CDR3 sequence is CASSPQGANTGELFF. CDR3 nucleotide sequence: TGTGCCAGCAGCCCACAGGGGGCAAACACCGGGGAGCTGTTTTTT.

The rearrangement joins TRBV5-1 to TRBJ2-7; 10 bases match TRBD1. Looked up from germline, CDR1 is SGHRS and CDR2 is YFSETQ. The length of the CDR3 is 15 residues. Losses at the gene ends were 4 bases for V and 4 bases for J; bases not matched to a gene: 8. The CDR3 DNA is TGCGCCAGCAGCCTGAGCGGGACAGGGGAATACGAGCAGTACTTC. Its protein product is CASSLSGTGEYEQYF.